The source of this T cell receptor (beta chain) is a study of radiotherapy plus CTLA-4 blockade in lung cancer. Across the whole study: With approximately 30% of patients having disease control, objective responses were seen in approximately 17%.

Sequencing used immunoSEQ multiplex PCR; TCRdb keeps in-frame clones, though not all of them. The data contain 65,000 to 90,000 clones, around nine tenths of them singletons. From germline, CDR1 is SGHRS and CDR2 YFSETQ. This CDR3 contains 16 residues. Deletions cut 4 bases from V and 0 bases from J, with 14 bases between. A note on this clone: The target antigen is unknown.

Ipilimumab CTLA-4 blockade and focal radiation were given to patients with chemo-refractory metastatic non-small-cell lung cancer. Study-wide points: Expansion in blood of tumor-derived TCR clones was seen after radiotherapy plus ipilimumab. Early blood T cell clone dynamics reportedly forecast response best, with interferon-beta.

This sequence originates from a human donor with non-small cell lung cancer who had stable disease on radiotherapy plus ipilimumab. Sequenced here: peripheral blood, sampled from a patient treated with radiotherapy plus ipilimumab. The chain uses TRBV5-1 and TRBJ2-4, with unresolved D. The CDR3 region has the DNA TGCGCCAGCAGCCCCTCCGTCTCCCTAGCCAAAAACATTCAGTACTTC. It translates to CASSPSVSLAKNIQYF. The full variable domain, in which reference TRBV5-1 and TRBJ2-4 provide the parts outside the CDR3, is KAGVTQTPRYLIKTRGQQVTLSCSPISGHRSVSWYQQTPGQGLQFLFEYFSETQRNKGNFPGRFSGRQFSNSRSEMNVSTLELGDSALYLCASSPSVSLAKNIQYFGAGTRLSVL.